One and the same sample provided the 5 T cell receptor beta chains below, sequenced in a study of neoadjuvant anti-PD-1 for oral cavity cancer. Time point described: after neoadjuvant nivolumab, at surgical resection. Some clones are missing from TCRdb's copy, which holds only in-frame ones; the method was immunoSEQ multiplex PCR. The sample has around 70,000 clones, 70% to 90% seen once. Specimen: PBMCs, collected after nivolumab (anti-PD-1) treatment. The origin of the receptors is a person aged 35 to 85 with oral cavity squamous cell carcinoma.

This clone has more than one count but fewer than ten. The V call is TRBV7-9, the J call TRBJ1-2, with D unresolved. Germline V gene sequence: CDR1 SEHNR, CDR2 FQNEAQ (reference sequence). V lost 5 bases, J lost 4 bases, and 11 bases lay in between. This CDR3 is built from 13 residues. CDR3 sequence: CASSPQTLYGYTF. The CDR3 coding sequence is TGTGCCAGCAGCCCACAGACCCTCTATGGCTACACCTTC.

The CDR3 region has the DNA TGTGCCATCAGTGAGGGGCAGGTCAATCAGCCCCAGCATTTT. It encodes CAISEGQVNQPQHF. The chain joins TRBV10-3 to TRBJ1-5; no definite D call. The CDR3 runs to 14 residues. V was trimmed by 2 bases and J by 3 bases, leaving 8 bases between them. CDR1 and CDR2 (germline): ENHRY, SYGVKD.

V gene TRBV5-4 combines with J gene TRBJ2-3; D may be TRBD2 (7 bases). Germline CDR1 is SGHNT and CDR2 is YYREEE (reference sequence). The CDR3 has 15 amino acids. Trimming took 4 bases from V and 0 from J, leaving 12 bases between them. CDR3 loop: CASSTGGFSTDTQYF. In nucleotides, the CDR3 is TGTGCCAGCAGCACGGGGGGCTTCAGCACAGATACGCAGTATTTT.

CDR3 nucleotides: TGTGCCAGCAGTACCGACCCCCCTGGGGCCAACGTCCTGACTTTC. Its protein is CASSTDPPGANVLTF. This chain connects TRBV28 to TRBJ2-6; D call uncertain. The CDR3 has 15 residues. Germline V gene sequence: CDR1 MDHEN, CDR2 SYDVKM. V was pared by 5 bases and J by 2 bases, with 10 bases between. Together with reference TRBV28 and TRBJ2-6, the CDR3 gives the full variable domain: DVKVTQSSRYLVKRTGEKVFLECVQDMDHENMFWYRQDPGLGLRLIYFSYDVKMKEKGDIPEGYSVSREKKERFSLILESASTNQTSMYLCASSTDPPGANVLTFGAGSRLTVL.

The V and J genes are TRBV4-2 and TRBJ2-3, with 13 bases that match TRBD2. From germline, CDR1 is LGHNA and CDR2 YNFKEQ. Trimming cost V 0 bases and J 6 bases; bases outside gene matches: 9. The CDR3 is 18 amino acids. CDR3 nucleotide sequence: TGTGCCAGCAGCCAAGAGAAAGGACTAGCGGGAGTTTTTGATACGCAGTATTTT. Protein sequence: CASSQEKGLAGVFDTQYF.